This T cell receptor beta chain was identified during a study of T cell changes during pregnancy in multiple sclerosis. TCRdb keeps only in-frame clones here, not all; method: immunoSEQ multiplex PCR. This sample yields approximately 85,000 clones, of which 80% to 95% are seen a single time; over 2% belongs to the top ten. Trimming removed 10 bases at V and 7 bases at J, with 19 bases between. This CDR3 has 14 amino acids. The germline V gene encodes CDR1 LNHDA and CDR2 SQIVND (reference sequence). The clonotype originates from a female donor with multiple sclerosis, enrolled in a pregnancy study. The sample was peripheral blood, taken in the first trimester of pregnancy. J is TRBJ2-2 and V is TRBV19, with D tentatively TRBD2 (6 bases). CDR3 region: CATHDYRESGELFF. The CDR3 bases are TGTGCCACCCACGACTATCGGGAGAGCGGGGAGCTGTTTTTT.